This T cell receptor (beta chain) stems from a study of cytomegalovirus exposure and HLA in healthy donors. General study results and limits: The authors confirmed in vitro that three CMV-associated chains were specific for CMV antigens.

Profiled with immunoSEQ multiplex PCR; TCRdb holds only in-frame clones, not every one. The sample carries about 330,000 clones, more than 80% recorded once. About this clone itself: Its matching antigen is unknown.

There are 15 residues in the CDR3. Germline V gene sequence: CDR1 MDHEN, CDR2 SYDVKM. With V trimmed by 4 bases and J by 3 bases, 3 bases remained unmatched. This chain uses TRBV28 with TRBJ1-4, with 9 positions matching TRBD1. The material sequenced was PBMCs. The TCR originated in a woman between 18 and 29 years old in good health and CMV-seronegative. The CDR3: CASSSGQGSNEKLFF. As DNA, the CDR3 is TGTGCCAGCAGTTCCGGACAGGGGTCTAATGAAAAACTGTTTTTT.